This entry features one T cell receptor (beta chain) sequence. Per the study methods: Researchers report that nucleated cell counts were estimated from reference gene primer amplification. The data were produced by immunoSEQ multiplex PCR, yet TCRdb's version contains in-frame clones alone and is incomplete. V and J calls and clone size come straight from that table; D and trimming were deduced from the DNA. The sample holds tens of thousands of clones, roughly 80% seen once. This sample is drawn from a study of blood T cell repertoires in COVID-19. Study summary: Some COVID-19 samples were acute and others convalescent; all came from the United States, Italy and Spain. In each case, the material was cDNA or gDNA derived from T cells, B-cell-depleted T cells, or PBMCs.

The CDR3 is 15 residues long. Trimming left V 5 bases short and J 1 base short, with 13 bases between. Germline assignment: CDR1 MDHEN and CDR2 SYDVKM. The sample comprised peripheral blood. V usage is TRBV28 and J usage is TRBJ2-3; possibly TRBD2 for D (6 bases). This TCR derives from a woman aged 80 or older with active or convalescent COVID-19. CDR3 amino acids: CASSGFGGGTDTQYF. The CDR3 DNA sequence: TGTGCCAGCAGTGGTTTCGGCGGGGGCACAGATACGCAGTATTTT.